Below, 27 T cell receptor beta chains from the same sample are listed, as sequenced in a study of vaccination effects on CD4 cells after COVID-19. Their recognized antigens are unknown. Prior to sequencing, the ViraFEST assay stimulated PBMC with viral peptide pools, which expanded the antigen-specific CD4+ T cells. Culture lasted about ten days before CD4+ T cell isolation. Vaccine administered to participants consisted of two doses of either BNT162b2 or mRNA-1273. Sequencing used immunoSEQ multiplex PCR; TCRdb keeps in-frame clones, though not all of them. The table shows about 69,000 clones, with 70% to 75% occurring only once. The starting material was CD4+ T cells from PBMCs cultured with HCoV-229E spike peptides, obtained after COVID-19 vaccination. Receptors originate from a human donor who received a COVID-19 vaccine.

The chain has TRBV10-1 and TRBJ2-7; D is perhaps TRBD2 (5 bases). CDR1 and CDR2 (germline): WNHNN, SYGVQD (reference sequence). CDR3 size: 14 residues. V lost 2 bases and J lost 4, with 12 bases in between. The CDR3 loop is CASSEPPGVYEQYV. CDR3 nucleotides: TGCGCCAGCAGTGAGCCCCCCGGGGTTTACGAGCAGTACGTC.

This sequence joins TRBV12-3 or TRBV12-4 and TRBJ1-3, with a possible D match to TRBD1 (5 bases). The CDR3 consists of 13 residues. Trimming pared 7 bases from V and 8 bases from J, leaving 15 bases between. In DNA form, the CDR3 reads TGTGCCAGCACAAATGGGGGGAGGCACACCATATATTTT. Protein sequence: CASTNGGRHTIYF.

Only a few counts were recorded for this clone. This chain uses TRBV5-6 with TRBJ1-6; D call uncertain. The CDR3 is 12 amino acids. Per germline, CDR1 SGHDT and CDR2 YYEEEE. Trimming removed 3 bases at V and 10 bases at J, with 8 bases between. CDR3 sequence reads: CASSSVVSPLHF. DNA for the CDR3: TGTGCCAGCAGCTCGGTGGTGTCACCCCTCCACTTT.

V is TRBV7-2 and J is TRBJ2-2; D remains ambiguous. This CDR3 contains 12 residues. Germline-derived CDR1 and CDR2 are SGHTA and FQGNSA. Trimming took off 8 bases at V and 3 bases at J, with 7 bases between the two ends. The CDR3 DNA reads TGTGCCAGCCACGGGTACACCGGGGAGCTGTTTTTT. Encoded protein: CASHGYTGELFF.

The chain has TRBV6-5 and TRBJ1-4; no clear D. CDR1 is MNHEY, CDR2 SVGAGI, per germline. This CDR3 comprises 14 residues. The V and J ends lost 5 bases and 2 bases respectively, with 9 bases between them. The CDR3 sequence: CASSREWTNEKLFF. CDR3 DNA: TGTGCCAGCAGTAGGGAGTGGACTAATGAAAAACTGTTTTTT.

V is TRBV18 and J is TRBJ2-7; no definite D call. Germline V gene lookup returns CDR1 KGHSH and CDR2 LQKENI. CDR3 length equals 13 residues. Deletions cut 4 bases from V and 7 bases from J, with 14 bases between. The CDR3 reads CASSRRSEGEQYV. CDR3 nucleotides: TGTGCCAGCTCACGACGGAGTGAAGGTGAGCAGTACGTC.

The chain links TRBV2 to TRBJ1-1, with D unclear. CDR1 is SNHLY and CDR2 is FYNNEI in the germline V gene. There are 14 residues in the CDR3. V lost 3 bases, J lost 1 base, and 9 bases lay in between. CDR3 residues: CASSDHARNTEAFF. The CDR3 bases are TGTGCCAGCAGTGATCATGCAAGGAACACTGAAGCTTTCTTT.

V gene TRBV7-2 combines with J gene TRBJ2-3; possibly TRBD2 for D (5 bases). This CDR3 is 14 amino acids long. The V and J ends lost 4 bases and 4 bases respectively, with 12 bases between them. CDR1 SGHTA and CDR2 FQGNSA come from the germline V gene. CDR3 nucleotides: TGTGCCAGCAGCTCGGCCCCTAGCCCAGATACGCAGTATTTT. This translates into CASSSAPSPDTQYF.

The chain recombines TRBV7-9 with TRBJ2-4; 8 nucleotides match TRBD2. V lost 4 bases and J lost 1; bases outside the gene matches: 15. Germline lookup yields CDR1 SEHNR and CDR2 FQNEAQ (reference sequence). The CDR3 spans 19 residues. CDR3 nucleotide sequence: TGTGCCAGCAGCTCGGGGGGGGCATTGGGACCTCTGGCCAAAAACATTCAGTACTTC. Its protein product is CASSSGGALGPLAKNIQYF.

The sample holds a few counts of this clone. The V and J genes are TRBV7-3 and TRBJ2-1; perhaps D is TRBD1 or TRBD2 (5 bases each). Trimming shortened V by 2 bases and J by 2 bases, and 7 bases separated the two germline ends. The CDR3 is 14 amino acids. CDR1 SGHTA and CDR2 FQGTGA come from the germline V gene. The CDR3 sequence: CASSLEGTYNEQFF. The CDR3 DNA is TGTGCCAGCAGCTTAGAGGGGACCTACAATGAGCAGTTCTTC. Full variable domain (rest looked up from reference TRBV7-3 and TRBJ2-1): GAGVSQTPSNKVTEKGKYVELRCDPISGHTALYWYRQSLGQGPEFLIYFQGTGAADDSGLPNDRFFAVRPEGSVSTLKIQRTERGDSAVYLCASSLEGTYNEQFFGPGTRLTVL.

Regarding this clone: Other DNA variants within this sample encode the same CDR3. The V gene is TRBV9, the J gene TRBJ2-3; TRBD2 matches at 12 bases. The trim removed 0 bases at V and 0 bases at J, leaving 5 bases unmatched. This CDR3 spans 18 amino acids. Germline-derived CDR1 and CDR2 are SGDLS and YYNGEE. Written as DNA, the CDR3 is TGTGCCAGCAGCGTAGAACTAGCGGGGGGCACTAGCACAGATACGCAGTATTTT. It translates to CASSVELAGGTSTDTQYF.

V gene TRBV5-1 combines with J gene TRBJ2-1; D unclear. The V end was cut by 4 bases, the J end by 0 bases, with 11 bases between. This CDR3 region has 15 residues. Germline V gene sequence: CDR1 SGHRS, CDR2 YFSETQ. CDR3 nucleotides: TGCGCCAGCAGCCGAGCTCAGAGCTCCTACAATGAGCAGTTCTTC. Its protein product is CASSRAQSSYNEQFF.

This clone was recorded a few times. The gene calls are TRBV3-1 (or the pseudogene TRBV3-2) and TRBJ1-1, with D unresolved. Germline V gene data show CDR1 as LGHDT and CDR2 as YNNKEL (reference sequence). The V and J ends lost 3 bases and 8 bases respectively, with 7 bases between them. This CDR3 is built from 11 residues. As DNA, the CDR3 is TGTGCCAGCAGCCATTTTTGGGAAGCTTTCTTT. Amino acids: CASSHFWEAFF.

V and J are TRBV10-2 and TRBJ2-7, with D possibly TRBD2 on 5 matching bases. CDR1 WSHSY and CDR2 SAAADI come from the germline V gene. V lost 2 bases and J 2 bases, leaving 7 bases between the germline ends. The CDR3 length is 13 residues. The CDR3 region is CASSEGRTYEQYV. The CDR3 region has the DNA TGCGCCAGCAGTGAGGGGAGAACCTACGAGCAGTACGTC.

This chain joins TRBV5-5 and TRBJ1-2; D is undetermined. The CDR3 is 12 amino acids. Trimming removed 4 bases at V and 6 bases at J, with 10 bases between. Looked up from germline, CDR1 is SGHKS and CDR2 is YYEKEE (reference sequence). CDR3 DNA: TGTGCCAGCAGCACGACGAGCGATGGCTACACCTTC. Amino acid sequence: CASSTTSDGYTF.

This sequence joins TRBV6-2 or TRBV6-3 and TRBJ1-2, with D perhaps TRBD1 (6 bases). CDR3 length: 15 residues. Trimming left V 2 bases short and J 0 bases short, with 10 bases between. Germline values: CDR1 MNHEY, CDR2 SVGEGT. The CDR3, as DNA: TGTGCCAGCAGTTACGCGGGGGCCCCTAACTATGGCTACACCTTC. Translated: CASSYAGAPNYGYTF.

This clone has only one observation. V gene TRBV2 combines with J gene TRBJ2-3; 9 nucleotides agree with TRBD2. Germline V gene sequence: CDR1 SNHLY, CDR2 FYNNEI. V gave up 3 bases and J gave up 6 bases; unmatched junction bases: 4. The CDR3 runs 14 residues. CDR3 residues: CASSDPSGDDTQYF. Written as DNA, the CDR3 is TGTGCCAGCAGTGATCCTAGCGGGGATGATACGCAGTATTTT.

The gene calls are TRBV6-2 or TRBV6-3 and TRBJ1-5; unclear D gene. V gave up 5 bases and J gave up 3 bases, with 5 bases separating them. CDR3 length equals 12 residues. Germline CDR1 reads MNHEY; CDR2 reads SVGEGT. CDR3 sequence: CASSLLNQPQHF. The CDR3 DNA sequence: TGTGCCAGCAGTCTGCTCAATCAGCCCCAGCATTTT.

J is TRBJ1-3 and V is TRBV7-3; D is unresolved. CDR3 length: 15 amino acids. The germline CDR1 and CDR2 sequences are SGHTA and FQGTGA. Trimming took off 7 bases at V and 0 bases at J, with 13 bases between the two ends. The CDR3 sequence: CASIPLGSSGNTIYF. CDR3 coding DNA: TGTGCCAGCATCCCCTTGGGTAGCTCTGGAAACACCATATATTTT.

This chain joins TRBV20-1 and TRBJ1-1; 8 bases agree with TRBD1. Per germline, CDR1 DFQATT and CDR2 SNEGSKA (reference sequence). V was clipped by 3 bases and J by 5 bases; unmatched bases: 5. The CDR3 length is 13 residues. CDR3 protein: CSASQGAGTEAFF. CDR3 nucleotide sequence: TGCAGTGCTAGTCAGGGGGCGGGTACTGAAGCTTTCTTT.

The J gene is TRBJ2-3, the V gene TRBV3-1 (or the pseudogene TRBV3-2); 8 nucleotides line up with TRBD1. The CDR3 has 16 amino acids. Germline V CDR1 and CDR2: LGHDT, YNNKEL (reference sequence). The junction had 8 bases not matched to a gene; V was cut back by 4 bases and J by 2 bases. CDR3 DNA sequence: TGTGCCAGCAGCCCCCAGGGGGCGCGGTACACAGATACGCAGTATTTT. Its translation: CASSPQGARYTDTQYF.

The V and J genes are TRBV5-1 and TRBJ2-2; maybe TRBD1 (5 bases). The CDR3 runs 16 residues. V lost 0 bases to trimming and J lost 0 bases, with 9 bases between them. The germline V gene encodes CDR1 SGHRS and CDR2 YFSETQ. CDR3 coding DNA: TGCGCCAGCAGCTTGGCGGACACCTCGAACACCGGGGAGCTGTTTTTT. Its translation: CASSLADTSNTGELFF.

The V gene is TRBV6-2 or TRBV6-3, the J gene TRBJ2-1, with D possibly being TRBD1 or TRBD2 (5 bases each). CDR3 length: 15 amino acids. Germline loops: CDR1 MNHEY, CDR2 SVGEGT. V gave up 4 bases and J gave up 5 bases, with 15 bases separating them. The CDR3 DNA sequence: TGTGCCAGCAGTTCATGGGACCCAACGAACAATGAGCAGTTCTTC. It translates to CASSSWDPTNNEQFF.

This sequence joins TRBV10-1 and TRBJ2-5, with 7 bases fitting TRBD1. Germline V gives CDR1 WNHNN, CDR2 SYGVQD (reference sequence). Trimming removed 3 bases from V and 4 bases from J; junction bases left unmatched: 8. The CDR3 runs 15 residues. The CDR3 here is CASSEGTASRETQYF. CDR3 sequence (DNA): TGCGCCAGCAGTGAAGGGACAGCGTCCCGAGAGACCCAGTACTTC.

The J gene is TRBJ2-2, the V gene TRBV6-2 or TRBV6-3; no definite D call. V lost 5 bases and J 4 bases, leaving 11 bases between the germline ends. The CDR3 length is 14 residues. Looked up from germline, CDR1 is MNHEY and CDR2 is SVGEGT. CDR3 DNA: TGTGCCAGCAGTCGCCTGCGCCCCACCGGGGAGCTGTTTTTT. Residues: CASSRLRPTGELFF.

This clone was counted a few times. J is TRBJ1-4 and V is TRBV25-1, with a tentative D call TRBD1 (6 bases). V was clipped by 1 base and J by 4 bases, with 10 bases between them. The CDR3 length is 15 residues. Germline assignment: CDR1 MGHDK and CDR2 SYGVNS. DNA for the CDR3: TGTGCCAGCAGTGAATGGGAGGGGGATAATGAAAAACTGTTTTTT. Its protein product is CASSEWEGDNEKLFF.

The chain has TRBV7-2 and TRBJ1-1, with D tentatively TRBD1 (6 bases). The germline gives CDR1 SGHTA, CDR2 FQGNSA. The ends were cut back, 0 bases at V and 5 bases at J, with 16 bases in the middle. CDR3 size: 16 residues. The CDR3 sequence is CASSLAPQGMGTEAFF. The CDR3 DNA follows: TGTGCCAGCAGCTTAGCCCCGCAGGGGATGGGGACTGAAGCTTTCTTT.